This T cell receptor beta chain was recorded in a study of blood T cell repertoires in COVID-19 (dated by TCRdb to about 2020). Regarding the study in general: Samples covering the acute and convalescent phases of COVID-19 were provided by collaborators in the United States, Italy and Spain. The prospective study material was composed of cDNA or gDNA derived from T cells, B-cell-depleted T cells, or PBMCs. Subjects who had been exposed to COVID-19, were actively infected with it, or had recovered from it provided the deeply sampled blood TCRbeta repertoires that made up the dataset. A freely available public database, intended as a resource for researchers studying the immune response to SARS-CoV-2, is where the repertoires were released. The samples were drawn from the first 160 participants of the ongoing ImmuneRACE study and from about 1,200 subjects provided by 6 global collaborators. Nearly every sample came with metadata listing a de-identified subject ID, COVID-19 status, age in years and sex. Where available, HLA class I and class II types were obtained from metadata supplied by the sample provider rather than from assay-based typing. Paper-wide results and their limitations: The quantity of clinical and demographic metadata differed by source and by participant and was supplied without curation.

CDR1 and CDR2, per the germline V gene, are KGHSH and LQKENI. The germline ends are 13 bases apart after V is trimmed by 0 bases and J by 8 bases. The CDR3 holds 14 amino acids from the cysteine to the phenylalanine. Of all the DNA, just the CDR3 is kept, 42 bases in frame from base 1. At one collaborating source in Seattle, patients were enrolled during active infection and were followed longitudinally through the course of disease. The collaborating institutions used their own protocols to collect whole blood in K2EDTA tubes. For TCRbeta analysis, collaborator samples were shipped as frozen whole blood, as isolated PBMCs, or as DNA extracted from either sample type. The immunoSEQ Assay, a bias-controlled multiplex PCR, was used to amplify TCRbeta CDR3 regions from genomic DNA. On the authors' methods: The number of nucleated cells in each sample was estimated from the amplification of reference gene primers within the assay. To quantify the absolute abundance of each unique TCRbeta CDR3 rearrangement, sequence reads were collapsed and filtered. For each sample, productive Simpson clonality was calculated as the square root of Simpson's diversity index over productive rearrangements. TCRdb retrieved this table from immuneACCESS and kept in-frame rearrangements only. Not all clones are present; in checked studies, unresolved V genes account for under half, and no reason is known for the remainder. For V, J and clone size, that table is used; D and trimming come from the DNA. For this sample there are approximately 300,000 clones; roughly 90% appear just once. 1.5% to 2% of the sample lies in the top ten.

With respect to this clone: Its antigen remains unidentified. No base quality values were provided; no much bigger clone lies one nucleotide off.

The sequence joins TRBV18 to TRBJ1-2, with no D gene named confidently. The clonotype comes from a woman aged 30 to 39 with COVID-19, enrolled during active disease. The material sequenced was peripheral blood. CDR3 protein: CASSPPDDGVGYTF. In nucleotides, the sequence is TGTGCCAGCTCACCACCCGACGACGGGGTCGGCTACACCTTC.